This T cell receptor beta chain was retrieved from a study of T cell changes during pregnancy in multiple sclerosis. Sequenced by immunoSEQ multiplex PCR; TCRdb stores in-frame clones only, minus some. The sample holds tens of thousands of clones, 88% seen once. CDR3 length: 16 amino acids. From germline, CDR1 is SGHRS and CDR2 YFSETQ. Between the trimmed V and J ends, which lost 0 bases and 3 bases, there was a span of 15 bases. The TCR was taken from a female donor with multiple sclerosis, enrolled in a pregnancy study. Material: CD4+ T cells from peripheral blood mononuclear cells, obtained before pregnancy. This chain links TRBV5-1 with TRBJ1-1, with D perhaps TRBD1 (5 bases). This chain's CDR3 is CASSLGTHGGDTEAFF. The CDR3 DNA reads as TGCGCCAGCAGCTTGGGGACACACGGAGGGGACACTGAAGCTTTCTTT.